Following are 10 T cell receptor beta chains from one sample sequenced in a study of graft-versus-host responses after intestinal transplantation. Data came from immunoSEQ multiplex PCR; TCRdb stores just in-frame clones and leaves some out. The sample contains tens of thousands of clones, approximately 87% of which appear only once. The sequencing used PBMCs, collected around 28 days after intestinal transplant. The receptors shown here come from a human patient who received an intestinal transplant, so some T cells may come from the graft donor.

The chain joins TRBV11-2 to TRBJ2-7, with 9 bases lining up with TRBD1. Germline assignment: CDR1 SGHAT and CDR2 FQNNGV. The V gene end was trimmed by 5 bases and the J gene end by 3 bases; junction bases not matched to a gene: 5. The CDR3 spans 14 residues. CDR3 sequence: CASSPRDRDYEQYF. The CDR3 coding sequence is TGTGCCAGCAGCCCACGGGACAGGGACTACGAGCAGTACTTC.

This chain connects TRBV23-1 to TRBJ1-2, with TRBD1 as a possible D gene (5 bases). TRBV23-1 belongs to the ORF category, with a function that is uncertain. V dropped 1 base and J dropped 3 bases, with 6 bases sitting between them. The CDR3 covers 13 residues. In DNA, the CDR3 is TGCGCCAGCAGTCAATGCAGGGACTATGGCTACACCTTC. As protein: CASSQCRDYGYTF.

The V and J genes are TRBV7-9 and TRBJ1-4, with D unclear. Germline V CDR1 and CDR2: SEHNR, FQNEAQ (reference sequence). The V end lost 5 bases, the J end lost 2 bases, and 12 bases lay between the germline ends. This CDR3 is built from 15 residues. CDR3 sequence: CASSDGGRTNEKLFF. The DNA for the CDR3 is TGTGCCAGCAGCGACGGAGGACGTACTAATGAAAAACTGTTTTTT.

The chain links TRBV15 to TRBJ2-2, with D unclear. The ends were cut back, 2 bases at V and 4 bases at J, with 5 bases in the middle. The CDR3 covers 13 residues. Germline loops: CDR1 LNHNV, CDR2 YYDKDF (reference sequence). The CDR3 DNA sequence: TGTGCCACCAGCAGACGTGGCACCGGGGAGCTGTTTTTT. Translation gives CATSRRGTGELFF.

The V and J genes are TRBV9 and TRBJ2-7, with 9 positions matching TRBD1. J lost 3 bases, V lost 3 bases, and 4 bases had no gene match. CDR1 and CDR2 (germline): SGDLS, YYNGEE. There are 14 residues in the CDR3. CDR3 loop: CASSGRDRDYEQYF. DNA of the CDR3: TGTGCCAGCAGCGGCCGGGACAGGGACTACGAGCAGTACTTC.

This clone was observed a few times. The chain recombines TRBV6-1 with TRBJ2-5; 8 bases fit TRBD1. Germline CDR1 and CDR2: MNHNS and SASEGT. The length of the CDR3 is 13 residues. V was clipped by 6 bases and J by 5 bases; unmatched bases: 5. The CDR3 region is CASSRGRGETQYF. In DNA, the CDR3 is TGTGCCAGCAGCAGGGGGCGCGGGGAGACCCAGTACTTC.

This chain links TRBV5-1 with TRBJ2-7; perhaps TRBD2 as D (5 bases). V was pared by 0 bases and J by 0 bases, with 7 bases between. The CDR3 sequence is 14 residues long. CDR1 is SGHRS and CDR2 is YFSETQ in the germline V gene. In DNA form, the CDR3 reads TGCGCCAGCAGCTTGGGAGCGGCCTCCTACGAGCAGTACTTC. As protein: CASSLGAASYEQYF.

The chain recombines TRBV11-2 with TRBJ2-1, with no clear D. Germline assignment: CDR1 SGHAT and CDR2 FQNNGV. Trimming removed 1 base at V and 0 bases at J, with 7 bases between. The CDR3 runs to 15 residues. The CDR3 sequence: CASSLGDGSYNEQFF. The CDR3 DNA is TGTGCCAGCAGCTTAGGAGACGGCTCCTACAATGAGCAGTTCTTC.

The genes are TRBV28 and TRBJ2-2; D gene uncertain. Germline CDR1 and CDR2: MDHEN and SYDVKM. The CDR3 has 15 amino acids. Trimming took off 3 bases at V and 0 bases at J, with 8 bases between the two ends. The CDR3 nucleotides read TGTGCCAGCAGTTTTTGGGCGGCGAACACCGGGGAGCTGTTTTTT. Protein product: CASSFWAANTGELFF.

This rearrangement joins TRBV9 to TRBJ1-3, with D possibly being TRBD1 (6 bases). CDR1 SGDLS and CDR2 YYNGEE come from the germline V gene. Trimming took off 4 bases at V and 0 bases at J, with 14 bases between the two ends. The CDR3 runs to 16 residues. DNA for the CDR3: TGTGCCAGCAGCTCCCCGGAAGGGGGCTCTGGAAACACCATATATTTT. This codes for CASSSPEGGSGNTIYF.